This T cell receptor (beta chain) was obtained from a study of blood T cell repertoires in COVID-19. Only a few counts were recorded for this clone. Profiled with immunoSEQ multiplex PCR; TCRdb holds only in-frame clones, not every one. The table includes 150,000 to 170,000 clones, around 78% detected once. Trimming removed 0 bases from V and 0 bases from J, with 12 bases in between. This CDR3 is built from 16 residues. Germline V gene sequence: CDR1 SGDLS, CDR2 YYNGEE. The origin of this receptor is a man aged 80 or over with acute or convalescent COVID-19. The sample was peripheral blood. This sequence joins TRBV9 and TRBJ2-5, with D uncertain. In DNA, the CDR3 is TGTGCCAGCAGCGTAGAAGGTGGCAGGTACCAAGAGACCCAGTACTTC. Translating it yields CASSVEGGRYQETQYF.